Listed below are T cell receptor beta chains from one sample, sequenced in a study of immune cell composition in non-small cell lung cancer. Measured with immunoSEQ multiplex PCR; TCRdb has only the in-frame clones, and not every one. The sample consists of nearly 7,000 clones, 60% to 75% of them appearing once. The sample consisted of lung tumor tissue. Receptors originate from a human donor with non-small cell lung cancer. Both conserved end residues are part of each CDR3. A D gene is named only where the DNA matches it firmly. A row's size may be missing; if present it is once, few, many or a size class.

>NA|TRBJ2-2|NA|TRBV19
TGTGCCAGTCTACTCAACAGGGAAAGCACCGGGGAGCTGTTTTTT
CASLLNRESTGELFF
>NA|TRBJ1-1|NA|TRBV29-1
TGCAGCGGGGGAAATACAGGTTTCCTCACTGAAGCTTTCTTT
CSGGNTGFLTEAFF
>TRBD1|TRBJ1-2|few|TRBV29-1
TGCAGCGTTGACCTTTTATCGGGACAGGGTTCCTATGGCTACACCTTC
CSVDLLSGQGSYGYTF
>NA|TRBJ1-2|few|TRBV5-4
TGTGCCAGCAGGCCTGACAACGGAGGGAGCTATGGCTACACCTTC
CASRPDNGGSYGYTF
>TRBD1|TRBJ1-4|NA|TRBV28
TGTGCCAGCAGTCCTTCATTGACAGGGTGGGGTGAAAAACTGTTTTTT
CASSPSLTGWGEKLFF
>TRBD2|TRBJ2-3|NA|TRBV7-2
TGTGCCAGCAGTTTTATCGCTAGCGGGGGAGCGTACCCAGATACGCAGTATTTT
CASSFIASGGAYPDTQYF
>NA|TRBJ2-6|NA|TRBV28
TGTGCCAGCAGGCGGACTCTTAGGTCTGGGGCCAACGTCCTGACTTTC
CASRRTLRSGANVLTF
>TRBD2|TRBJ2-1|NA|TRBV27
TGTGCCAGCAGTTTCGGAGTAGCGGGGGGTAAGAGCTCCTACAATGAGCAGTTCTTC
CASSFGVAGGKSSYNEQFF
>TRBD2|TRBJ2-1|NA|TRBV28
TGTGCCAGCAGTTTTCTAGCGGGATCTGAGCAGTTCTTC
CASSFLAGSEQFF
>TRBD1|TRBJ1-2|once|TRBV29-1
TGCAGCGTTGACTCCCAGACAGGGGTCGGCGGCTACACCTTC
CSVDSQTGVGGYTF
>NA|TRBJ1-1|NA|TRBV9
TGTGCCAGCAGCGTAGGAGCAGGAGGGAGGAACACTGAAGCTTTCTTT
CASSVGAGGRNTEAFF
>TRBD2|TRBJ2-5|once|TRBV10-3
TGTGCCATCAGTGCGAGCGGGACTAGCGGGAGGGCCAGGGAAGAGACCCAGTACTTC
CAISASGTSGRAREETQYF
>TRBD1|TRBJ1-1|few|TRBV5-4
TGTGCCAGCAGCTTCCAGAAGACAGGGTTGACTGAAGCTTTCTTT
CASSFQKTGLTEAFF
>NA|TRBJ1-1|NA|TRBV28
TGTGCCAGCACCCCGTGGCTTTTTGTGAACACTGAAGCTTTCTTT
CASTPWLFVNTEAFF
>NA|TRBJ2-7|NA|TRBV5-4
TGTGCCAGCAGTCCCTACCTAGGTTACGAGCAGTACTTC
CASSPYLGYEQYF
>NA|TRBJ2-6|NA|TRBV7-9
TGTGCCAGCAGCGAGCGGCTTTTTCTTCTCTCTGGGGCCAACGTCCTGACTTTC
CASSERLFLLSGANVLTF
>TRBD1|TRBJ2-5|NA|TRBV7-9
TGTGCCAGCAGCTTCGGAACAGGGGGACAAGAGACCCAGTACTTC
CASSFGTGGQETQYF
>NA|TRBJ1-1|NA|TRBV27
TGTGCCAGCAGTCATCGGGGGGTTATGAACACTGAAGCTTTCTTT
CASSHRGVMNTEAFF
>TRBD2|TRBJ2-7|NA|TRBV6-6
TGTGCCAGCACCAGGGGACTAGCGGGAGACGAGCAGTACTTC
CASTRGLAGDEQYF
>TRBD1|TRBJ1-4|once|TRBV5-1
TGCGCCAGCAGCTTGGCCCGGGCCGGGACAGGGACCTTAAAACTGTTTTTT
CASSLARAGTGTLKLFF
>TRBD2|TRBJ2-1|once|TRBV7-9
TGTGCCAGCAGCTACCCCCGAGCGGGAGGGGGGAATGAGCAGTTCTTC
CASSYPRAGGGNEQFF
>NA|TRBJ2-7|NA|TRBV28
TGTGCCGCCCGGGGGAGCTCCTACGAGCAGTACTTC
CAARGSSYEQYF
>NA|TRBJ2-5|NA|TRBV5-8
TGTGCCAGCAGCTTGGTCGGCAGGCAAGAGACCCAGTACTTC
CASSLVGRQETQYF
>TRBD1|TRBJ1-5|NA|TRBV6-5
TGTGCCAGCAGTTTACAGGGGGGAAGCAATCAGCCCCAGCATTTT
CASSLQGGSNQPQHF
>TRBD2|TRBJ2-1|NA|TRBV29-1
TGCAGCGTTGATTCAAGCGGGAGAAAATATGAGCAGTTCTTC
CSVDSSGRKYEQFF
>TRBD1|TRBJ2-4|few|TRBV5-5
TGTGCCAGCAGCTCTTCTTTAGGGACAGAAAACATTCAGTACTTC
CASSSSLGTENIQYF
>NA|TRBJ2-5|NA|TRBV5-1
TGCGCCAGCCCTAGAGGCTCCCAAGAGACCCAGTACTTC
CASPRGSQETQYF
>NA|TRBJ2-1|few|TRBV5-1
TGCGCCAGCAGCCCGGAGGGGTTCGCCTACAATGAGCAGTTCTTC
CASSPEGFAYNEQFF
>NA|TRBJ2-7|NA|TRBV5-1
TGCGCCAGCAGCTTAACACTACCTCCAATCTACGAGCAGTACTTC
CASSLTLPPIYEQYF
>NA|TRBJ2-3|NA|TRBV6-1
TGTGCCAGCAGTGAATATATGGGACACCCAGTGGATACGCAGTATTTT
CASSEYMGHPVDTQYF
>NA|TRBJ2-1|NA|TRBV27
TGTGCCAGCAGTACAGGGACGCTCTCCTACAATGAGCAGTTCTTC
CASSTGTLSYNEQFF
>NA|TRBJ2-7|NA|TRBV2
TGTGCCAGCAGTGAGAATCTGTTCTCCTACGAGCAGTACTTC
CASSENLFSYEQYF
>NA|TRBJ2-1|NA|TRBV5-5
TGTGCCAGCAGCTTGTATAACCGGGCCCCAGGGCTCAATGAGCAGTTCTTC
CASSLYNRAPGLNEQFF
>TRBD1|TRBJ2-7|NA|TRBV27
TGTGCCAGCAGTTTAGGACCGGGACAGGGGAACTACGAGCAGTACTTC
CASSLGPGQGNYEQYF
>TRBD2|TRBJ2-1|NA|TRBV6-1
TGTGCCAGTACAGGGACTAGCGGGAGTACTGAGCAGTTCTTC
CASTGTSGSTEQFF
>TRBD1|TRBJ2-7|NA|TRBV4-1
TGCGCCAGCAGCCAAGTCAGACAGGGTCTAAACTACGAGCAGTACTTC
CASSQVRQGLNYEQYF
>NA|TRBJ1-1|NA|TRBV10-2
TGCGCCAGCAGTGAGTACCACAGCGGAACGAACACTGAAGCTTTCTTT
CASSEYHSGTNTEAFF
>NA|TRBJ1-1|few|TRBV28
TGTGCCAGCAAGGAGGGGTATGGTTTGAACACTGAAGCTTTCTTT
CASKEGYGLNTEAFF
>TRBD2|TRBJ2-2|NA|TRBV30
TGTGCCTGGGAGCCCCGGCTAGCGGGGGCTACCGGGGAGCTGTTTTTT
CAWEPRLAGATGELFF
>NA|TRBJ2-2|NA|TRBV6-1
TGTGCCAGCAGGGGCAGGGCGAACACCGGGGAGCTGTTTTTT
CASRGRANTGELFF
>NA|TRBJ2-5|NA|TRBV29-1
TGCAGCGTTGAGGTGACGCGGCAAGAGACCCAGTACTTC
CSVEVTRQETQYF
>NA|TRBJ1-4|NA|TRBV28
TGTGCCAGCAGTATAACCCCCCACAAGGCCGGGAATGAAAAACTGTTTTTT
CASSITPHKAGNEKLFF
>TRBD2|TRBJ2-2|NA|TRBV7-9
TGTGCCAGCAGCTTAGTTGGCGGGAGTAACACCGGGGAGCTGTTTTTT
CASSLVGGSNTGELFF
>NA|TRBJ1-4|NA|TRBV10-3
TGTGCCACCCTGGACAAGAATGAAAAACTGTTTTTT
CATLDKNEKLFF
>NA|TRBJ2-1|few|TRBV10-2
TGCGCCAGCAGTGAGTCGCGGGGGCACAATGAGCAGTTCTTC
CASSESRGHNEQFF
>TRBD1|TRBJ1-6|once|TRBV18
TGTGCCAGCTCACCACCTGACCAGGGGGATTCACCCCTCCACTTT
CASSPPDQGDSPLHF
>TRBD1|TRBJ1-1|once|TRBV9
TGTGCCAGCAGCGTAGTCCCAGGGGGCGCCTCTGAAGCTTTCTTT
CASSVVPGGASEAFF
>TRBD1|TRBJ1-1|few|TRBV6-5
TGTGCCAGCAGATCTCAGGGGGCGGGGACTGAAGCTTTCTTT
CASRSQGAGTEAFF
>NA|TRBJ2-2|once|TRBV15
TGTGCCACCAGCAGAGGGGGCGGGGACACCGGGGAGCTGTTTTTT
CATSRGGGDTGELFF
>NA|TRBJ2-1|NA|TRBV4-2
TGTGCCAGCAGCCAACAACTAGTCTATGGGGAGCAGTTCTTC
CASSQQLVYGEQFF
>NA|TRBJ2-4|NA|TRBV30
TGTGCCTGGATCAAATTGGGCAGGGAAGAAAACATTCAGTACTTC
CAWIKLGREENIQYF
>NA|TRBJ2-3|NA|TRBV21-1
TGTGCCAGCAGCAATAAGCGGGAGGGCCCAGGAGATACGCAGTATTTT
CASSNKREGPGDTQYF
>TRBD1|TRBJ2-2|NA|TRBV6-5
TGTGCCAGCTCGGGACAGGGGGCCTCCGGGGAGCTGTTTTTT
CASSGQGASGELFF
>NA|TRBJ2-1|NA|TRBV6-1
TGTGCCAGCAGTGAATATGGAGATGAGCAGTTCTTC
CASSEYGDEQFF
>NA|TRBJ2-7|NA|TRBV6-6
TGTGCCAGCGGCGGAGGGAGTCACGAGCAGTACTTC
CASGGGSHEQYF